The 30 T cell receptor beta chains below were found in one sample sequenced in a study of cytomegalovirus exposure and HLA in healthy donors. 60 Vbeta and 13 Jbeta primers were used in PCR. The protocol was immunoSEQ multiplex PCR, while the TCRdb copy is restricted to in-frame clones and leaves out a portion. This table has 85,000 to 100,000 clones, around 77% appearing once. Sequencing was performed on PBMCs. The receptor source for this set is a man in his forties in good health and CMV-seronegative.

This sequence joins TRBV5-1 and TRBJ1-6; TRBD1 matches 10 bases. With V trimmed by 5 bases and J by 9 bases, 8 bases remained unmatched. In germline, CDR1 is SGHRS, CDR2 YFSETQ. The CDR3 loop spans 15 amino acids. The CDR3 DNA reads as TGCGCCAGCAGAAGGGGGACAGGGGAAAGTTCACCCCTCCACTTT. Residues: CASRRGTGESSPLHF.

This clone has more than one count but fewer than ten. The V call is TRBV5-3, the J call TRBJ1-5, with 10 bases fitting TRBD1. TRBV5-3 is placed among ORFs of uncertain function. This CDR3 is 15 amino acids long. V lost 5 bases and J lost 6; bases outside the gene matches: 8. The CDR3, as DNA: TGTGCCAGAAGTTGGGGACAGGGGTGTTGTCAGCCCCAGCATTTT. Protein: CARSWGQGCCQPQHF.

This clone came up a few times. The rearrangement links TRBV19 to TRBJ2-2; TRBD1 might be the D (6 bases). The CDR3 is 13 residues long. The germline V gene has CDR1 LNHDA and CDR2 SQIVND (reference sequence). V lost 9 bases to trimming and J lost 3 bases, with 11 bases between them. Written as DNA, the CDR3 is TGTGCCAGCCGGGACACCTACACCGGGGAGCTGTTTTTT. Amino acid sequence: CASRDTYTGELFF.

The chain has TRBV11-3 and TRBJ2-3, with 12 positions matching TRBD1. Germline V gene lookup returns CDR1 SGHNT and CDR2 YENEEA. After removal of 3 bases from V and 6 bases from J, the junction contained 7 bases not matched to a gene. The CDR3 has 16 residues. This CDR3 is CASSFGGQGARDTQYF. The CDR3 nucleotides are TGTGCCAGCAGCTTTGGGGGACAGGGGGCGCGGGATACGCAGTATTTT.

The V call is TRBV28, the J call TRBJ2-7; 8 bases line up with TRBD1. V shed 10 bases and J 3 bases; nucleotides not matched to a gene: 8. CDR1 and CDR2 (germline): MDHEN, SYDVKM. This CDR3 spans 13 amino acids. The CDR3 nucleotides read TGTGCCATCCGGACAGGGAAGAGCTACGAGCAGTACTTC. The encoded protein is CAIRTGKSYEQYF.

CDR3: CAWRTWDSRNYGYTF. The CDR3, as DNA: TGTGCCTGGAGGACCTGGGACAGTCGGAACTATGGCTACACCTTC. The chain couples TRBV30 to TRBJ1-2; TRBD1 matches at 7 bases. The V gene's germline CDR1 is GTSNPN and CDR2 SVGIG (reference sequence). The CDR3 consists of 15 residues. Unmatched junction bases numbered 9, after V lost 3 bases and J lost 2 bases.

The CDR3: CASSTGFQETQYF. CDR3 sequence (DNA): TGTGCCAGTAGTACCGGGTTTCAAGAGACCCAGTACTTC. The rearrangement uses TRBV19 and TRBJ2-5; D is undetermined. The V end was cut by 4 bases, the J end by 2 bases, with 8 bases between. CDR1 is LNHDA and CDR2 is SQIVND in the germline V gene (reference sequence). This CDR3 has 13 residues.

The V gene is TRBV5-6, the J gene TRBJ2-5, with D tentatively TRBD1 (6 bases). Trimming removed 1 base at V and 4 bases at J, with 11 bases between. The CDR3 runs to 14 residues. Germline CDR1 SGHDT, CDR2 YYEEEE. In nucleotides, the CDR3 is TGTGCCAGCAGCTTGTTACAGGGCGTAGAGACCCAGTACTTC. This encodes CASSLLQGVETQYF.

CDR3 sequence: CASSLAAGEQYF. The CDR3 DNA reads as TGTGCCAGCAGCTTGGCAGCGGGTGAGCAGTACTTC. The chain carries TRBV5-6 and TRBJ2-7, with a tentative D call TRBD2 (6 bases). CDR1 is SGHDT, CDR2 YYEEEE, per germline. V lost 0 bases and J 7 bases, leaving 8 bases between the germline ends. CDR3 size: 12 residues. Full variable domain (missing parts from reference TRBV5-6 and TRBJ2-7): DAGVTQSPTHLIKTRGQQVTLRCSPKSGHDTVSWYQQALGQGPQFIFQYYEEEERQRGNFPDRFSGHQFPNYSSELNVNALLLGDSALYLCASSLAAGEQYFGPGTRLTVT.

The CDR3 DNA is TGTGCCACCTCGACAGGGCGGTACTACGAGCAGTACTTC. This sequence encodes CATSTGRYYEQYF. This chain uses TRBV2 with TRBJ2-7, with 7 bases lining up with TRBD1. Per germline, CDR1 SNHLY and CDR2 FYNNEI. V lost 10 bases to trimming and J lost 3 bases; unmatched junction nucleotides: 9. The CDR3 totals 13 residues.

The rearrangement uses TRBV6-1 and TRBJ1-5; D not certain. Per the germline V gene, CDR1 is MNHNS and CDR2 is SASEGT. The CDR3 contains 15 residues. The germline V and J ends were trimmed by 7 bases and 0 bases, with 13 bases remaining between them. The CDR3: CASIRGDNSNQPQHF. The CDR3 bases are TGTGCCAGCATCCGAGGAGATAATAGCAATCAGCCCCAGCATTTT.

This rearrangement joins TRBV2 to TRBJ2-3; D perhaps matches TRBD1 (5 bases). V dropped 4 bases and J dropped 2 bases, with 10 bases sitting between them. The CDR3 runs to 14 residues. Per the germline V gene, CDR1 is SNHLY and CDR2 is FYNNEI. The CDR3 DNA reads TGTGCCAGCAGTGTTCAGGGAACCACAGATACGCAGTATTTT. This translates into CASSVQGTTDTQYF.

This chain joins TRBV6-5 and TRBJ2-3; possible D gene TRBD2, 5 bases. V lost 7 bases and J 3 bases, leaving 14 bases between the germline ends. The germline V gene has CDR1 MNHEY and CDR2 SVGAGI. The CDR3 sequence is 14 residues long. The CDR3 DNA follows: TGTGCCAGCACCGGGGAATCTGGTACAGATACGCAGTATTTT. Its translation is CASTGESGTDTQYF.

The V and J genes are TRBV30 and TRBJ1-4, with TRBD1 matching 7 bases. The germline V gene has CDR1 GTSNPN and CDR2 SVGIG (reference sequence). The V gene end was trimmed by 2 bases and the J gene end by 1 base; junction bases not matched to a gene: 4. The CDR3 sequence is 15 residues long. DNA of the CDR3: TGTGCCTGGAGTAGGAGGGGGCAAACTAATGAAAAACTGTTTTTT. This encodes CAWSRRGQTNEKLFF.

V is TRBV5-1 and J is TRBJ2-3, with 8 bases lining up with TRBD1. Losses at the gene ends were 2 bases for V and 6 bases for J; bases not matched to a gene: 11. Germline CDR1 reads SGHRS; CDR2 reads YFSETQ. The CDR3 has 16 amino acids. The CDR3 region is CASSFEVRQGTDTQYF. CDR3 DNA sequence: TGCGCCAGCAGCTTCGAAGTTAGACAGGGGACCGATACGCAGTATTTT.

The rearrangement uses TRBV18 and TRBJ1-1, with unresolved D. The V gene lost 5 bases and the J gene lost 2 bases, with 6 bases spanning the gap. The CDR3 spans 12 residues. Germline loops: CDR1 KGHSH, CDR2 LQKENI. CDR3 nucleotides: TGTGCCAGCTCATTACTAAACACTGAAGCTTTCTTT. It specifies CASSLLNTEAFF.

As DNA, the CDR3 is TGTGCCAGCAGCTTGAATCCGACAGTTACGGGCGAGCAGTACTTC. It is translated as CASSLNPTVTGEQYF. The chain has TRBV7-8 and TRBJ2-7, with D possibly matching TRBD1 (5 bases). Germline CDR1 and CDR2: SGHVS and FQNEAQ. V lost 3 bases and J 6 bases, leaving 18 bases between the germline ends. The CDR3 has 15 amino acids.

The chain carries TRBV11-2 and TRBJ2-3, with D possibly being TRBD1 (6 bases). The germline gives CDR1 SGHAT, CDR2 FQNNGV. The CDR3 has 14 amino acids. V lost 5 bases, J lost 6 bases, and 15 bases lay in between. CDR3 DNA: TGTGCCAGCAGCCCCCAGCCAGGGGTGGATACGCAGTATTTT. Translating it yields CASSPQPGVDTQYF.

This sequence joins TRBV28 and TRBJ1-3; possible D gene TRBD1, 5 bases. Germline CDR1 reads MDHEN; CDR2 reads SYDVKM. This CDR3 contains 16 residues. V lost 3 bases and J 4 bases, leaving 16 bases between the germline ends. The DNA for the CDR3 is TGTGCCAGCAGTTTGGGGTCAAAGGGGCTGGGAAACACCATATATTTT. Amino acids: CASSLGSKGLGNTIYF.

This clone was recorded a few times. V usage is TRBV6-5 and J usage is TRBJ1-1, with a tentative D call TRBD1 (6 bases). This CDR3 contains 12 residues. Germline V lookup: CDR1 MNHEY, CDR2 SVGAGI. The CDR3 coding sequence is TGTGGCGCAGGGGCTTTATACACTGAAGCTTTCTTT. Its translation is CGAGALYTEAFF.

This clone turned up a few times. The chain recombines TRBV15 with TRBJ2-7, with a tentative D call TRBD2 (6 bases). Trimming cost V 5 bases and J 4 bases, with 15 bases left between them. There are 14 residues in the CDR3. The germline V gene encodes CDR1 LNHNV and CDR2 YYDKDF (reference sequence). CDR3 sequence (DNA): TGTGCCACCAGCCGCGCCCGGAGGGGATACGAGCAGTACTTC. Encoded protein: CATSRARRGYEQYF.

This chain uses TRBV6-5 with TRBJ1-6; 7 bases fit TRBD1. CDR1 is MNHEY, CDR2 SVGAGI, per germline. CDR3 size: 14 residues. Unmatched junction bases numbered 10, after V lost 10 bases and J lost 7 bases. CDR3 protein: CANSRTGSNSPLHF. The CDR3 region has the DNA TGTGCCAACTCTCGGACAGGCTCAAATTCACCCCTCCACTTT.

The CDR3 sequence: CASSLEQGYNEQFF. CDR3 nucleotides: TGTGCCAGCAGCTTGGAACAGGGTTACAATGAGCAGTTCTTC. The gene calls are TRBV5-6 and TRBJ2-1; D might be TRBD1 (6 bases). Between the trimmed V and J ends, which lost 0 bases and 4 bases, there was a span of 8 bases. Germline assignment: CDR1 SGHDT and CDR2 YYEEEE. This CDR3 contains 14 residues.

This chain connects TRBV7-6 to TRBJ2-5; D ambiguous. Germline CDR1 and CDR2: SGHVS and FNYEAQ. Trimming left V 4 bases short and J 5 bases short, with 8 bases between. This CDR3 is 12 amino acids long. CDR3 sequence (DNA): TGTGCCAGCAGCTCCTCGTCGGAGACCCAGTACTTC. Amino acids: CASSSSSETQYF. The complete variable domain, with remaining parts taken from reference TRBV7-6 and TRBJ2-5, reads GAGVSQSPRYKVTKRGQDVALRCDPISGHVSLYWYRQALGQGPEFLTYFNYEAQQDKSGLPNDRFSAERPEGSISTLTIQRTEQRDSAMYRCASSSSSETQYFGPGTRLLVL.

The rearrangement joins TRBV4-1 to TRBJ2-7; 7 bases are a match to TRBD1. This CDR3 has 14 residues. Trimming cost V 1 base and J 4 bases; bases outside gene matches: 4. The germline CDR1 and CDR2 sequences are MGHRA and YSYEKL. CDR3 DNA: TGCGCCAGCAGCCAAGTGGGACAGCGGTACGAGCAGTACTTC. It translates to CASSQVGQRYEQYF.

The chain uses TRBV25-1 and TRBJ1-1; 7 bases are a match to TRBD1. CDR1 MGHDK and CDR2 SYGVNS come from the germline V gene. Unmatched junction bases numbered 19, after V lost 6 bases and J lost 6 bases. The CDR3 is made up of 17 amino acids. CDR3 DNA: TGTGCCAGCAGCCACTCCCTGGACAGGTATATTCGGGCTGAAGCTTTCTTT. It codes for CASSHSLDRYIRAEAFF.

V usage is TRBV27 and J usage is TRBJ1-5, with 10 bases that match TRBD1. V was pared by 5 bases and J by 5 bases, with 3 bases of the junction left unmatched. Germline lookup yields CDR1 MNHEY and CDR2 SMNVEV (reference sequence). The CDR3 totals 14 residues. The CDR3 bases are TGTGCCAGCAGTCTGGACAGGGGGTATCAGCCCCAGCATTTT. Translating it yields CASSLDRGYQPQHF.

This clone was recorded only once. CDR3 DNA: TGTGCCAGCAGCCGGTCCGGGACAGGAAACTACAATGAGCAGTTCTTC. Translated, it gives CASSRSGTGNYNEQFF. The gene calls are TRBV4-2 and TRBJ2-1; 8 bases agree with TRBD1. Germline assignment: CDR1 LGHNA and CDR2 YNFKEQ. Unmatched junction bases numbered 8, after V lost 4 bases and J lost 3 bases. CDR3 length: 16 residues.

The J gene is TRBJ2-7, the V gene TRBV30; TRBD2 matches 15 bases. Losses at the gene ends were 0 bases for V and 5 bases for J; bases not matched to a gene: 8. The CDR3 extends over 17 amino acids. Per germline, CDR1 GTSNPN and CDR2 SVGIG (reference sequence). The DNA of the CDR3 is TGTGCCTGGAGTGTAGGACTAGCGGGAGGGCGTGGCAACGAGCAGTACTTC. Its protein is CAWSVGLAGGRGNEQYF.

The CDR3 DNA sequence: TGCGCCAGCAGTCACTCCGGACCTCGACAGGGTTACGAGCAGTACTTC. It is translated as CASSHSGPRQGYEQYF. The chain joins TRBV23-1 to TRBJ2-7, with 7 bases lining up with TRBD1. TRBV23-1 qualifies as an ORF whose function is uncertain. V shed 3 bases and J 4 bases; nucleotides not matched to a gene: 12. This CDR3 is 16 amino acids long.